This T cell receptor (beta chain) was sequenced in a study of cytomegalovirus exposure and HLA in healthy donors. CDR1 SGHNT and CDR2 YENEEA come from the germline V gene. Trimming removed 1 base from V and 5 bases from J, with 8 bases in between. The CDR3 loop spans 13 amino acids. PCR employed 60 Vbeta and 13 Jbeta primers. TCRdb's copy holds only in-frame clones and misses some; the assay was immunoSEQ multiplex PCR. The sample lists about 180,000 clones; approximately 82% were seen once. The V call is TRBV11-3, the J call TRBJ1-2; TRBD1 might be the D (5 bases). The TCR originated in a girl aged 2 to 10 in good health and CMV-seropositive. Sequencing was performed on PBMCs. The CDR3 sequence is CASSLGQPYGYTF. In nucleotides, the CDR3 is TGTGCCAGCAGCTTAGGACAGCCATATGGCTACACCTTC.